This T cell receptor beta chain was documented in a study of cytomegalovirus exposure and HLA in healthy donors. Study-wide results and limits: In a later analysis, more than 15,000 TCR beta sequences were associated with HLA alleles at 0.05 false discovery rate. It was reportedly the case that the classifier diagnosed cytomegalovirus status with high specificity and sensitivity.

V gave up 6 bases and J gave up 0 bases, with 5 bases separating them. The CDR3 covers 13 residues. Germline assignment: CDR1 SEHNR and CDR2 FQNEAQ (reference sequence). On this clone: Its antigen is still unknown.

The study ran its PCR with 60 Vbeta and 13 Jbeta primers. Sequencing was performed with immunoSEQ multiplex PCR; in TCRdb, only in-frame clones are kept and a portion is missing. The sample carries 100,000 to 150,000 clones, about 80% recorded once. Sequencing was performed on PBMCs. The chain couples TRBV7-9 to TRBJ2-2; D ambiguous. The TCR comes from a man between 18 and 35 years old in good health and CMV-seronegative. CDR3 coding DNA: TGTGCCAGCAGTCCTACGAACACCGGGGAGCTGTTTTTT. Translated, it gives CASSPTNTGELFF.